The present entry profiles one TCR beta chain with its context. What it binds is unknown. These data come from a study of Graves' ophthalmopathy and Graves' hyperthyroidism. Study as a whole: Stable hyperthyroidism was defined by absence of ophthalmopathy within 18 months of follow-up.

Findings and caveats of the study: Discriminating ophthalmopathy from stable hyperthyroidism, a 13-signature model attained a sensitivity of about 85% and a specificity of about 81%.

Newly diagnosed hyperthyroidism donors, aged 18 to 65, duration under 2 months. Amplified TCR beta CDR3 regions were obtained using RNA transcripts as template. HTBI-primed RT-PCR formed the first round, and a multiplex PCR formed the second. TCRdb reprocessed the multiplex PCR reads via MiXCR and lists one record per CDR3 protein. The sample contains more than 1,000,000 distinct CDR3 sequences, about 38% of which appear only once. The CDR3 loop spans 11 amino acids. V lost 6 bases, J lost 13 bases, and 13 bases lay in between. Germline V gene sequence: CDR1 SNHLY, CDR2 FYNNEI. The TCR comes from an adult man with Graves' hyperthyroidism. Sequences were obtained from peripheral blood or thyroid tissue (not recorded which). The chain is built from TRBV2 and TRBJ1-5; D is possibly TRBD1 (6 bases). DNA of the CDR3: TGTGCCAGCAGGAGCAGGGGTTCTCAGCATTTT. Its translation is CASRSRGSQHF.